The entry below describes one T cell receptor (beta chain). The data were obtained in a study of blood T cell repertoires in COVID-19. About the research overall: The United States, Italy and Spain were the sources of the acute and convalescent COVID-19 samples. T cells, B-cell-depleted T cells, or PBMCs supplied cDNA or gDNA.

Germline lookup yields CDR1 MDHEN and CDR2 SYDVKM. The CDR3 runs 14 residues. J gave up 5 bases and V 5 bases, and 6 bases lay outside the gene matches. In the authors' methods: Quantification of nucleated cells was approximated via reference gene primer amplification. The repertoire was sequenced with immunoSEQ multiplex PCR; TCRdb's copy has only in-frame clones and lacks some. The V and J calls and clone size are taken from that table; D and trimming were inferred from the DNA. The top ten clones hold approximately 5% of a sample with 45,000 to 55,000 clones, around four fifths of them seen once. This sequence originates from a human donor in a cohort sampled during active COVID-19. The source material was peripheral blood. The chain combines TRBV28 with TRBJ2-1; TRBD1 matches 7 bases. The CDR3 loop reads CASSPSDRNNEQFF. DNA for the CDR3: TGTGCCAGCAGTCCTTCGGACAGGAACAATGAGCAGTTCTTC.